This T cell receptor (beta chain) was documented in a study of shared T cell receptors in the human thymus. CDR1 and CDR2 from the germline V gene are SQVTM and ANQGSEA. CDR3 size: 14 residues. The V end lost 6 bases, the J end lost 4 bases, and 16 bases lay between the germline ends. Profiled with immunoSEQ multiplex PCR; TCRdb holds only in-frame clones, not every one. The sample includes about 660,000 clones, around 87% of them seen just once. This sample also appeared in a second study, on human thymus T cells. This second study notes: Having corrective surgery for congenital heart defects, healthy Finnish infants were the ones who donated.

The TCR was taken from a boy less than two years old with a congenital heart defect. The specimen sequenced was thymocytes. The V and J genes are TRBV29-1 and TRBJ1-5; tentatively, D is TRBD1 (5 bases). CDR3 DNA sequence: TGCAGCGTGAAATCCTCGGGGGAAAATCAGCCCCAGCATTTT. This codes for CSVKSSGENQPQHF.